Listed below are T cell receptor beta chains from one sample, sequenced in a study of shared clonotypes between healthy human individuals. Assay used: immunoSEQ multiplex PCR; TCRdb lists only in-frame clones, some missing. The table records about 2 million clones, about 95% of them present only once. The sequenced sample consisted of naive CD8+ T cells sorted from blood. These TCRs come from a young man in good health. Each CDR3 is given with its conserved first and last residue. The D gene is left open where the match is weak. Clone size is given for some rows only: seen once, a few or many times, or a class if the clone is expanded.

clone_size	j_call	d_call	v_call	cdr3_aa	cdr3_nt
.	TRBJ2-7	TRBD2	TRBV11-2	CASSFSSGSYEQYF	TGTGCCAGCAGCTTTAGTAGCGGGAGCTACGAGCAGTACTTC
.	TRBJ2-5	TRBD2	TRBV5-6	CASSLWGGRETQYF	TGTGCCAGCAGCTTGTGGGGGGGTCGAGAGACCCAGTACTTC
.	TRBJ2-5	TRBD2	TRBV27	CASSTRGQETQYF	TGTGCCAGCAGTACGCGGGGGCAAGAGACCCAGTACTTC
.	TRBJ2-7	.	TRBV7-7	CATNRQALSYEQYF	TGTGCTACCAACAGACAAGCGCTCTCCTACGAGCAGTACTTC
.	TRBJ2-7	TRBD2	TRBV19	CASTPGAGRSYEQYF	TGTGCCAGTACCCCCGGAGCGGGAAGGAGCTACGAGCAGTACTTC
.	TRBJ2-7	.	TRBV4-1	CASSQDQRSGTYEQYF	TGCGCCAGCAGCCAAGATCAGCGGTCGGGAACCTACGAGCAGTACTTC
.	TRBJ1-1	TRBD1	TRBV27	CASSLSGTAVEAFF	TGTGCCAGCAGTTTAAGCGGGACAGCCGTTGAAGCTTTCTTT
.	TRBJ2-7	.	TRBV6-1	CAARRDGSYEQYF	TGTGCCGCCCGCCGGGACGGATCTTACGAGCAGTACTTC
.	TRBJ2-7	.	TRBV10-3	CAISEEVGPSYEQYF	TGTGCCATCAGTGAGGAGGTAGGGCCCTCCTACGAGCAGTACTTC
once	TRBJ2-7	.	TRBV1	CTSTLRDSSYEQYF	TGCACCAGCACCCTCCGGGACTCTTCCTACGAGCAGTACTTC
.	TRBJ2-1	TRBD2	TRBV4-1	CASSQEPGLATDNEQFF	TGCGCCAGCAGCCAAGAACCGGGACTAGCGACCGACAATGAGCAGTTCTTC
.	TRBJ2-7	TRBD2	TRBV11-2	CASSPLPGGSSYEQYF	TGTGCCAGCAGCCCGTTACCGGGGGGATCTTCCTACGAGCAGTACTTC
.	TRBJ1-2	.	TRBV7-9	CASVHEDNYGYTF	TGTGCCAGCGTTCATGAGGATAACTATGGCTACACCTTC
.	TRBJ2-7	.	TRBV5-1	CASFTNYEQYF	TGCGCCAGCTTTACGAACTACGAGCAGTACTTC
.	TRBJ2-3	TRBD2	TRBV27	CASSPRLAGPTDTQYF	TGTGCCAGCAGTCCCAGACTAGCAGGGCCCACAGATACGCAGTATTTT